This paragraph reports one T cell receptor (beta chain). Its matching antigen is unknown. Quantitative molecular-barcoded 5'-RACE generated the TCR beta libraries. MiXCR, run by TCRdb on the 5' RACE reads, gives a single entry per CDR3 protein. The sample shows about 330,000 distinct CDR3 sequences, 6.5% to 10% of them seen only once. The record originates from a study of CD8 T cells in ankylosing spondylitis. Whole-study findings and limits: Ankylosing spondylitis blood appeared to be characterized by a TCR beta motif of roughly eight highly homologous variants. Past studies reported some motif variants in reactive arthritis synovial fluid and blood. Enrichment of disease-linked clones was reportedly significant in matched ankylosing spondylitis synovial fluid.

Germline V gene data show CDR1 as MDHEN and CDR2 as SYDVKM. The CDR3 has 13 residues. The germline V and J ends were trimmed by 5 bases and 5 bases, with 12 bases remaining between them. This receptor was identified in a male donor with ankylosing spondylitis. Sequencing used blood, either unsorted or a sorted T cell fraction (not recorded which). The rearrangement links TRBV28 to TRBJ2-5, with D unresolved. As DNA, the CDR3 is TGTGCCAGCAGTCTCTTTACGAGGGAGACCCAGTACTTC. Its protein product is CASSLFTRETQYF.